The 25 T cell receptor beta chains reported below all come from one sample, sequenced in a study of blood T cell repertoires in COVID-19. Some clones are missing from TCRdb's copy, which holds only in-frame ones; the method was immunoSEQ multiplex PCR. The sample includes roughly 400,000 clones, nearly 90% seen only once; the top ten take 2% to 2.5%. Sequenced material: PBMCs or T cells enriched from blood (not recorded which). These receptors were collected from a woman in her thirties or forties with acute COVID-19.

The V call is TRBV30, the J call TRBJ1-1; D may be TRBD1 (6 bases). Germline V CDR1 and CDR2: GTSNPN, SVGIG (reference sequence). The CDR3 contains 12 residues. The V and J ends lost 4 bases and 5 bases respectively, with 11 bases between them. CDR3 nucleotide sequence: TGTGCCTGGACCGACAGGCGTACTGAAGCTTTCTTT. This translates into CAWTDRRTEAFF.

CDR3 DNA sequence: TGTGCCAGCAGCTGGGGGGCGGGGGCACAAGAGACCCAGTACTTC. It specifies CASSWGAGAQETQYF. The chain links TRBV5-6 to TRBJ2-5; perhaps TRBD2 as D (7 bases). From germline, CDR1 is SGHDT and CDR2 YYEEEE. Trimming removed 3 bases from V and 2 bases from J, with 14 bases in between. CDR3 length: 15 residues.

The CDR3: CASSPLSGSGNTIYF. The CDR3 region has the DNA TGTGCCAGCAGTCCCCTTTCGGGGTCTGGAAACACCATATATTTT. This chain connects TRBV6-6 to TRBJ1-3; no clear D gene. The CDR3 is 15 amino acids. The germline V and J ends were trimmed by 5 bases and 1 base, with 12 bases remaining between them. Germline CDR1 is MNHNY and CDR2 is SVGAGI (reference sequence).

J is TRBJ1-1 and V is TRBV30; unclear D gene. The germline gives CDR1 GTSNPN, CDR2 SVGIG (reference sequence). CDR3 length equals 14 residues. Trimming took off 4 bases at V and 1 base at J, with 13 bases between the two ends. CDR3 DNA: TGTGCCTGGACTACGGGGTTAGGGAACACTGAAGCTTTCTTT. It translates to CAWTTGLGNTEAFF.

Note on this clone: Distinct nucleotide sequences in the sample also encode this CDR3. The chain carries TRBV7-9 and TRBJ1-4; TRBD1 agrees at 9 bases. The germline gives CDR1 SEHNR, CDR2 FQNEAQ (reference sequence). J was trimmed by 5 bases and V by 4 bases; bases with no gene match: 2. CDR3 length: 14 amino acids. The CDR3 is CASSSGQGNEKLFF. In DNA form, the CDR3 reads TGTGCCAGCAGCTCTGGACAGGGGAATGAAAAACTGTTTTTT.

This chain links TRBV11-2 with TRBJ2-7; 15 bases are shared with TRBD2. This CDR3 has 15 amino acids. From germline, CDR1 is SGHAT and CDR2 FQNNGV. With 4 bases clipped from V and 6 bases from J, the junction kept 4 bases outside the gene matches. The CDR3 loop is CASSSQGLAGGEQYF. The CDR3 region has the DNA TGTGCCAGCAGCTCCCAGGGACTAGCGGGGGGCGAGCAGTACTTC. Looking up the rest from reference TRBV11-2 and TRBJ2-7 gives the full variable domain: EAGVAQSPRYKIIEKRQSVAFWCNPISGHATLYWYQQILGQGPKLLIQFQNNGVVDDSQLPKDRFSAERLKGVDSTLKIQPAKLEDSAVYLCASSSQGLAGGEQYFGPGTRLTVT.

The chain combines TRBV4-2 with TRBJ1-4, with 7 bases aligning to TRBD1. The CDR3 sequence is 15 residues long. Looked up from germline, CDR1 is LGHNA and CDR2 is YNFKEQ. Unmatched junction bases numbered 12, after V lost 6 bases and J lost 8 bases. The CDR3 nucleotides are TGTGCCAGCAGACCCAGACAGGGATTCGTGGAAAAACTGTTTTTT. Its protein product is CASRPRQGFVEKLFF.

Comments on this clone: This same CDR3 is encoded by further DNA sequences in the sample. The rearrangement uses TRBV19 and TRBJ1-1, with D maybe TRBD1 (6 bases). This CDR3 comprises 12 residues. Germline V CDR1 and CDR2: LNHDA, SQIVND (reference sequence). V lost 6 bases and J 3 bases, leaving 8 bases between the germline ends. The CDR3 DNA follows: TGTGCCAGTAGAGGGGGAGACACTGAAGCTTTCTTT. Translating it yields CASRGGDTEAFF.

V is TRBV7-2 and J is TRBJ2-7; D possibly corresponds to TRBD1 (6 bases). CDR3 length: 14 amino acids. V was cut by 3 bases and J by 2 bases, with 11 bases left in between. The V gene's germline CDR1 is SGHTA and CDR2 FQGNSA. Here the CDR3 DNA reads TGTGCCAGCAGCTTCCTGGCAGGGGCCTACGAGCAGTACTTC. As protein: CASSFLAGAYEQYF.

This clone was observed a handful of times. CDR3 region: CATSTGQSPYEQYF. CDR3 nucleotide sequence: TGTGCCACCAGCACGGGACAGTCGCCCTACGAGCAGTACTTC. The chain employs TRBV15 and TRBJ2-7, with 7 bases matching TRBD1. V shed 4 bases, J shed 2 bases, and the junction held 5 bases outside the gene matches. Germline CDR1 reads LNHNV; CDR2 reads YYDKDF (reference sequence). The CDR3 is 14 amino acids.

The chain is built from TRBV12-5 and TRBJ2-1; 11 nucleotides line up with TRBD2. Per germline, CDR1 LGHNT and CDR2 FRNRAP. The CDR3 loop spans 17 amino acids. J gave up 1 base and V 7 bases, and 9 bases lay outside the gene matches. The CDR3 loop is CASASVAGGLSYNEQFF. The CDR3 nucleotides are TGTGCTAGTGCCTCCGTAGCGGGGGGGCTTTCCTACAATGAGCAGTTCTTC.

Concerning this clone: The same CDR3 can be traced to other DNA sequences in this sample. CDR3 DNA: TGTGCCATCAGTGAATCCGGAGGGAACTATGGCTACACCTTC. The encoded protein is CAISESGGNYGYTF. The V call is TRBV10-3, the J call TRBJ1-2; unclear D gene. There are 14 residues in the CDR3. V lost 3 bases and J lost 2, with 10 bases in between. Germline loops: CDR1 ENHRY, CDR2 SYGVKD.

The V gene is TRBV2, the J gene TRBJ2-5; 7 bases line up with TRBD2. The trim removed 2 bases at V and 5 bases at J, leaving 5 bases unmatched. The CDR3 covers 14 residues. From germline, CDR1 is SNHLY and CDR2 FYNNEI. CDR3 amino acids: CASSERSGVETQYF. The CDR3 DNA reads TGTGCCAGCAGTGAAAGAAGCGGGGTTGAGACCCAGTACTTC.

The gene calls are TRBV7-2 and TRBJ2-5, with TRBD2 as a possible D gene (5 bases). V lost 1 base and J lost 1, with 10 bases in between. Germline CDR1 is SGHTA and CDR2 is FQGNSA. The CDR3 is 15 residues long. The CDR3 DNA is TGTGCCAGCAGCTTAGGGTCGGCGGGCCAAGAGACCCAGTACTTC. Amino acids: CASSLGSAGQETQYF.

This clone came up once. The chain joins TRBV18 to TRBJ1-2; 7 bases match TRBD1. Germline values: CDR1 KGHSH, CDR2 LQKENI. This CDR3 contains 15 residues. V dropped 6 bases and J dropped 4; count of bases not matched to a gene: 11. The CDR3 DNA follows: TGTGCCAGCTCCCCCGAGGAGGGGGCCCCCTATGGCTACACCTTC. This sequence encodes CASSPEEGAPYGYTF.

This clone has just one count. The chain combines TRBV7-8 with TRBJ2-5; 9 bases agree with TRBD1. V lost 4 bases to trimming and J lost 5 bases; unmatched junction nucleotides: 11. This CDR3 spans 16 amino acids. The germline CDR1 and CDR2 sequences are SGHVS and FQNEAQ. CDR3 DNA: TGTGCCAGCAGCTACTCCCGGGACAGGGCTGGGGAGACCCAGTACTTC. It codes for CASSYSRDRAGETQYF.

This sequence joins TRBV7-7 and TRBJ2-5; TRBD2 matches at 12 bases. Trimming at V came to 5 bases and at J to 5 bases, leaving 9 bases not matched to a gene. Germline CDR1 SSHAT, CDR2 FNYEAQ (reference sequence). The CDR3 extends over 16 amino acids. The CDR3 sequence is CASSPGLAGLRETQYF. CDR3 bases: TGTGCCAGCAGCCCCGGACTAGCGGGGCTTAGGGAGACCCAGTACTTC.

The chain employs TRBV7-7 and TRBJ2-2; maybe TRBD1 (5 bases). The CDR3 loop spans 14 amino acids. With 6 bases removed from V and 5 bases from J, the gap between germline ends came to 13 bases. CDR1 SSHAT and CDR2 FNYEAQ come from the germline V gene (reference sequence). The CDR3 is CASRGQVGTGELFF. For the CDR3, the DNA is TGTGCCAGCAGGGGGCAAGTCGGGACCGGGGAGCTGTTTTTT.

As to this clone: The same CDR3 can be traced to other DNA sequences in this sample. The chain's CDR3 is CASSLEGDYGYTF. CDR3 DNA sequence: TGCGCCAGCAGCCTCGAGGGGGACTATGGCTACACCTTC. The chain combines TRBV5-1 with TRBJ1-2; TRBD1 is a possible D gene (6 bases). Germline CDR1 reads SGHRS; CDR2 reads YFSETQ. The germline V and J ends were trimmed by 4 bases and 3 bases, with 10 bases remaining between them. The CDR3 consists of 13 residues.

The chain recombines TRBV10-3 with TRBJ1-2; 7 positions agree with TRBD1. J was trimmed by 6 bases and V by 7 bases; bases with no gene match: 14. The CDR3 consists of 15 residues. Germline loops: CDR1 ENHRY, CDR2 SYGVKD. In DNA, the CDR3 is TGTGCCATCATGGTCGGACAGGTGGGTCGAGATGGCTACACCTTC. It codes for CAIMVGQVGRDGYTF.

This CDR3 is CSAGRAGQETQYF. DNA of the CDR3: TGCAGCGCTGGGCGTGCGGGGCAAGAGACCCAGTACTTC. This chain connects TRBV29-1 to TRBJ2-5; perhaps TRBD2 as D (6 bases). Germline V gives CDR1 SQVTM, CDR2 ANQGSEA. V was cut by 7 bases and J by 2 bases, with 14 bases left in between. The CDR3 runs 13 residues.

The CDR3 DNA follows: TGTGCCAGCAGCCCCCGGGACAGTGCCTACGAGCAGTACTTC. It specifies CASSPRDSAYEQYF. The chain joins TRBV14 to TRBJ2-7; 7 bases map to TRBD1. The J segment lost 2 bases and the V segment lost 4 bases, leaving 5 bases of the junction unmatched. The CDR3 is 14 residues long. CDR1 SGHDN and CDR2 FVKESK come from the germline V gene.

The chain has TRBV7-2 and TRBJ1-6; TRBD1 agrees at 9 bases. The CDR3 consists of 13 residues. CDR1 is SGHTA, CDR2 FQGNSA, per germline. Trimming took 5 bases from V and 12 from J; bases not matched to a gene: 5. The CDR3 DNA sequence: TGTGCCAGCAGCCCAGGACAGGGGCGACCCCTCCACTTT. Its translation is CASSPGQGRPLHF.

The chain is built from TRBV5-5 and TRBJ2-7, with D possibly being TRBD1 (6 bases). Trimming shortened V by 0 bases and J by 0 bases, and 13 bases separated the two germline ends. Germline values: CDR1 SGHKS, CDR2 YYEKEE (reference sequence). The CDR3 covers 16 residues. The CDR3 bases are TGTGCCAGCAGCTTGGGGGATAAGGGGGTCTCCTACGAGCAGTACTTC. Encoded protein: CASSLGDKGVSYEQYF.

The chain has TRBV11-2 and TRBJ2-6; D is perhaps TRBD1 (6 bases). The ends were cut back, 7 bases at V and 15 bases at J, with 19 bases in the middle. Per germline, CDR1 SGHAT and CDR2 FQNNGV. The CDR3 has 13 residues. This CDR3 is CASILDSGKYLTF. CDR3 nucleotide sequence: TGTGCCAGCATCTTGGACAGTGGGAAGTACCTGACTTTC. The variable domain in full, completed from reference TRBV11-2 and TRBJ2-6, reads EAGVAQSPRYKIIEKRQSVAFWCNPISGHATLYWYQQILGQGPKLLIQFQNNGVVDDSQLPKDRFSAERLKGVDSTLKIQPAKLEDSAVYLCASILDSGKYLTFGAGSRLTVL.